The sequence of this T cell receptor (beta chain) was determined in a study of Graves' ophthalmopathy and Graves' hyperthyroidism. General study points: Blood also contained most of the expanded thyroid clonotypes above 0.001 frequency.

This clonotype was picked up a small number of times. Its antigen is still unknown. The authors amplified TCR beta CDR3 regions from RNA transcripts. The first round was an RT-PCR with HTBI primers, and the second round was a multiplex PCR. MiXCR, run by TCRdb on the multiplex PCR reads, gives a single entry per CDR3 protein. The repertoire includes about 740,000 distinct CDR3 sequences, around 40% of them detected once, and approximately 43% sits in the top ten. Ophthalmopathy-affected donors exhibited moderate-to-severe activity, CAS ≥3, NOSPECS ≥4, and duration under 3 months. Clinical symptoms, serum thyroxine, TRAb, thyroid ultrasound and orbital computed tomography were relied on for diagnosis. A roughly 9.3 ml volume of fresh peripheral blood provided the PBMCs. This sequence originates from an adult man with Graves' ophthalmopathy. Sequenced input: peripheral blood.

CDR3 DNA sequence: TGTGCCAGCAGCGTAAAAGGGGGCGGTCCCCTTAACGAGCAGTACTTC. Its translation is CASSVKGGGPLNEQYF. V and J are TRBV9 and TRBJ2-7, with TRBD1 matching over 7 bases. V lost 1 base and J lost 5; bases outside the gene matches: 12. Per the germline V gene, CDR1 is SGDLS and CDR2 is YYNGEE. There are 16 residues in the CDR3. The complete variable domain, with remaining parts taken from reference TRBV9 and TRBJ2-7, reads DSGVTQTPKHLITATGQRVTLRCSPRSGDLSVYWYQQSLDQGLQFLIQYYNGEERAKGNILERFSAQQFPDLHSELNLSSLELGDSALYFCASSVKGGGPLNEQYFGPGTRLTVT.